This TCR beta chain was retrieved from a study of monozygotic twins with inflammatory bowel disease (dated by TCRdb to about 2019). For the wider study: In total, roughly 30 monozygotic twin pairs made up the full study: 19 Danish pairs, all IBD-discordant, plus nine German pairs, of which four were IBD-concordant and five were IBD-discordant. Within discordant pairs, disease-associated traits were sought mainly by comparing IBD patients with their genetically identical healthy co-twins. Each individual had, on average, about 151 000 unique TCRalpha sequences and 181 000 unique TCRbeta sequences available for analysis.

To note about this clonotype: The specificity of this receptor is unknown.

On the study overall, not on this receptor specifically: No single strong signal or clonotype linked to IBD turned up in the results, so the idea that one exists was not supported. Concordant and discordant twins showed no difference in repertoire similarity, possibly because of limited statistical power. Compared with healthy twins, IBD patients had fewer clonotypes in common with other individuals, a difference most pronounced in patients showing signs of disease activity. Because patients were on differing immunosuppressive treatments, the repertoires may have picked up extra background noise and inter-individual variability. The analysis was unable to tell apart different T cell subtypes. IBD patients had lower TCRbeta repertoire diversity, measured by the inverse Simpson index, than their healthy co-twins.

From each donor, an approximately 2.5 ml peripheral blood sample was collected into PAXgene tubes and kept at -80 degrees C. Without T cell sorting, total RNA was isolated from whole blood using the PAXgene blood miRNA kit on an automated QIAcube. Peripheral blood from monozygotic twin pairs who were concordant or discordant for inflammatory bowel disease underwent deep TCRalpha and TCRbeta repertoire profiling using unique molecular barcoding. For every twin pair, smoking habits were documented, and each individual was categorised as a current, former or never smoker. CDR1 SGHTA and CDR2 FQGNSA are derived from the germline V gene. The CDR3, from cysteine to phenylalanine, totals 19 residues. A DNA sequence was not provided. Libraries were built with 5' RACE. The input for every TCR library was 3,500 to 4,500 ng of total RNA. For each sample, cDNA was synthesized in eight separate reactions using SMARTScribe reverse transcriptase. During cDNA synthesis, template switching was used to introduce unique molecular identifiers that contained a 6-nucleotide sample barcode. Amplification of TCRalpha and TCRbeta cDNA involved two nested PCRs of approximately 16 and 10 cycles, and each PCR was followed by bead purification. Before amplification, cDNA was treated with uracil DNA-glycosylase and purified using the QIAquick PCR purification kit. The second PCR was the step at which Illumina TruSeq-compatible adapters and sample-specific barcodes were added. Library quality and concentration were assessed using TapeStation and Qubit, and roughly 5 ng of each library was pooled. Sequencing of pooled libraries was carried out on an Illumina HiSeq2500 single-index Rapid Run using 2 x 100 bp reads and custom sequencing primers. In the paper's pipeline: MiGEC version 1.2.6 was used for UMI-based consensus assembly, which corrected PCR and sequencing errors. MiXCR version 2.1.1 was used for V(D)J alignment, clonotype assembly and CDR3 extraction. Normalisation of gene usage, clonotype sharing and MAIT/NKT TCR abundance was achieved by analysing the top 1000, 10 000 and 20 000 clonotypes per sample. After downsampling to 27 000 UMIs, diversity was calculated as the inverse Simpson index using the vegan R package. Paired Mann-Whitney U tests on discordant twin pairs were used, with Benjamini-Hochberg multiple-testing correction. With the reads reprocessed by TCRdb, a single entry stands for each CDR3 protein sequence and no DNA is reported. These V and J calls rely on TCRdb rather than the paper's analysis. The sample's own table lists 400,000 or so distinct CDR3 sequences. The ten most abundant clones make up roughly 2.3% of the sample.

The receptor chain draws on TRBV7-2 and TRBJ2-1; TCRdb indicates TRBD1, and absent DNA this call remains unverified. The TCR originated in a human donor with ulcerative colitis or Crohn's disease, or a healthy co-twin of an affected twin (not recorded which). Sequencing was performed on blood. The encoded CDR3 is CASSLAGGGHISSYNEQFF.